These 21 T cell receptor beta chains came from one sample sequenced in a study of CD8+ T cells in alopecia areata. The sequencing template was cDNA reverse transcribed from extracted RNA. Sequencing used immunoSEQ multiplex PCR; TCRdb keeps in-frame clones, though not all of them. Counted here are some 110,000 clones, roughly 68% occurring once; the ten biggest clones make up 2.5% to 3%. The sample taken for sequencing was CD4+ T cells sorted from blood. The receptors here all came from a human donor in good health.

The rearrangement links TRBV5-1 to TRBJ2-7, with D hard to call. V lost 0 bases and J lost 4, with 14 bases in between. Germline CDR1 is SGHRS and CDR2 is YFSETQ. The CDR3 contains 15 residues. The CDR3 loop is CASSLETGFAYEQYF. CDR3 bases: TGCGCCAGCAGCTTGGAGACTGGGTTCGCATACGAGCAGTACTTC.

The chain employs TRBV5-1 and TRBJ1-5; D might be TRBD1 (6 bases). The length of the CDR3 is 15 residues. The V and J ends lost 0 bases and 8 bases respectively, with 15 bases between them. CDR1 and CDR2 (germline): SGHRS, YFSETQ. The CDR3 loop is CASSLAGARTEPQHF. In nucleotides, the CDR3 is TGCGCCAGCAGCTTGGCAGGGGCCCGGACCGAGCCCCAGCATTTT.

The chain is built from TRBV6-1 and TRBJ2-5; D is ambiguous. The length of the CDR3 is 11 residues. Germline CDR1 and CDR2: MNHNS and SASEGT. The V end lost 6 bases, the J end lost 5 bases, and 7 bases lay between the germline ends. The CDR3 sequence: CASRALETQYF. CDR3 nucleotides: TGTGCCAGCAGGGCCTTGGAGACCCAGTACTTC.

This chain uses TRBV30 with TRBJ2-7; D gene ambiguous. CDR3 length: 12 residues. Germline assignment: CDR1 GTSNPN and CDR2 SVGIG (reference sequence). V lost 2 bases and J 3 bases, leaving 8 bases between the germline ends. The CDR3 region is CAWSITDYEQYF. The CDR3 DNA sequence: TGTGCCTGGAGTATTACAGACTACGAGCAGTACTTC.

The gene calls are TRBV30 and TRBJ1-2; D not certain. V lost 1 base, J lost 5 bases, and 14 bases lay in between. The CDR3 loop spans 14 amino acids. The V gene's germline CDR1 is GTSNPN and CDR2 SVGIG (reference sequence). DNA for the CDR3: TGTGCCTGGAGTGGCCGGGAAGGAATATATGGCTACACCTTC. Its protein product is CAWSGREGIYGYTF.

CDR3: CASSLVHRDDTGELFF. The CDR3 region has the DNA TGTGCCAGCAGCTTGGTCCACCGAGATGACACCGGGGAGCTGTTTTTT. The chain combines TRBV5-6 with TRBJ2-2; D ambiguous. Germline lookup yields CDR1 SGHDT and CDR2 YYEEEE. Trimming stripped 0 bases from V and 3 bases from J, with 12 bases between. The CDR3 totals 16 residues.

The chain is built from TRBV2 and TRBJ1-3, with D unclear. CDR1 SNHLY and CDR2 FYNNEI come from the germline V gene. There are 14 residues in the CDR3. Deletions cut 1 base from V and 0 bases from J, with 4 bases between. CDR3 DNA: TGTGCCAGCAGTGAAGTGGGCTCTGGAAACACCATATATTTT. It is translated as CASSEVGSGNTIYF.

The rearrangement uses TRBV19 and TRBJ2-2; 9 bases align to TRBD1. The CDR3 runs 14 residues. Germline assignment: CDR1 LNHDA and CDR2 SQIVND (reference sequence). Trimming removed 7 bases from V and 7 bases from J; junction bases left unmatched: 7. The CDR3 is CASMGQGVIGELFF. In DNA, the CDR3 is TGTGCCAGTATGGGACAGGGTGTCATCGGGGAGCTGTTTTTT.

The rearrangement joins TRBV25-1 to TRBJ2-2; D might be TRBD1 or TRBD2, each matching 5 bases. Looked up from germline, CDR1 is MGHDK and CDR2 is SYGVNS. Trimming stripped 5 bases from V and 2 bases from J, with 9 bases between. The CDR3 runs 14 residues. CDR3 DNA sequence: TGTGCCAGCAGTTCCGGGACCAACACCGGGGAGCTGTTTTTT. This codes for CASSSGTNTGELFF.

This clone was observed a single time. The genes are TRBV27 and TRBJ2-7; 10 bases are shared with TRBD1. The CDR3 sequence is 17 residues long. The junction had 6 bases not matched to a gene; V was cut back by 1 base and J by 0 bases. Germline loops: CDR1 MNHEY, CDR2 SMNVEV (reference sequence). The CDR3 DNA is TGTGCCAGCAGTTTATACCTCCGGGACAGGGGCTCCTACGAGCAGTACTTC. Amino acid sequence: CASSLYLRDRGSYEQYF.

The CDR3 spells CSASGEETQYF. In DNA form, the CDR3 reads TGCAGTGCTAGCGGGGAAGAGACCCAGTACTTC. This rearrangement joins TRBV20-1 to TRBJ2-5; tentative D call: TRBD2 (5 bases). Per the germline V gene, CDR1 is DFQATT and CDR2 is SNEGSKA (reference sequence). The CDR3 length is 11 residues. The V end was cut by 3 bases, the J end by 3 bases, with 5 bases between.

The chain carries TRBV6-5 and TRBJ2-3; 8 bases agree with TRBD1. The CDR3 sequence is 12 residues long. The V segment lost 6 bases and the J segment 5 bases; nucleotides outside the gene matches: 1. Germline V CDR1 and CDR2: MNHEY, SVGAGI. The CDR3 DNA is TGTGCCAGCAGACAGGGGGTAGATACGCAGTATTTT. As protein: CASRQGVDTQYF.

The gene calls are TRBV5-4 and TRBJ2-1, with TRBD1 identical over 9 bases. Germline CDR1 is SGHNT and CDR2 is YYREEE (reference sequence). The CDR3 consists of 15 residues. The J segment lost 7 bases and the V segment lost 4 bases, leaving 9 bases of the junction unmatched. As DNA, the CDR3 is TGTGCCAGCAGCCAAAGGGACAGGGCCTGGAATGAGCAGTTCTTC. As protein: CASSQRDRAWNEQFF.

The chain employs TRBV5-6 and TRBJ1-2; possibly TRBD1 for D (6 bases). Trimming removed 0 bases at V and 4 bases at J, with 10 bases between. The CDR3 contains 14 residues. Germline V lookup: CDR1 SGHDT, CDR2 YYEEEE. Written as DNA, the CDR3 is TGTGCCAGCAGCTTGGGGGGGCCCGGCTATGGCTACACCTTC. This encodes CASSLGGPGYGYTF.

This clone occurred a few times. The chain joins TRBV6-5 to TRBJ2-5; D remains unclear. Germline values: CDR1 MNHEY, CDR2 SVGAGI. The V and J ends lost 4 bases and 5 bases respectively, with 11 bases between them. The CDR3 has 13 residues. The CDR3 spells CASSLDAEETQYF. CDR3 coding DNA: TGTGCCAGCAGTTTGGACGCCGAGGAGACCCAGTACTTC.

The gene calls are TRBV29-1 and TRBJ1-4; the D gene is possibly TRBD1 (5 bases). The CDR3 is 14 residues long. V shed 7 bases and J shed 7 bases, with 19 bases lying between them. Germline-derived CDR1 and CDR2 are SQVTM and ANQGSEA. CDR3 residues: CSADGGPTGEKLFF. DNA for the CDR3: TGCAGCGCCGATGGGGGTCCCACGGGTGAAAAACTGTTTTTT.

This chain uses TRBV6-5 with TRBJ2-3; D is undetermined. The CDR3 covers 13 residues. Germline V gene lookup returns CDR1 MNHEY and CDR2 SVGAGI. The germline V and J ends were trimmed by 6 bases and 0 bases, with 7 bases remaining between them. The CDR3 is CASRGTSTDTQYF. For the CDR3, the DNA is TGTGCCAGCAGGGGCACTAGCACAGATACGCAGTATTTT.

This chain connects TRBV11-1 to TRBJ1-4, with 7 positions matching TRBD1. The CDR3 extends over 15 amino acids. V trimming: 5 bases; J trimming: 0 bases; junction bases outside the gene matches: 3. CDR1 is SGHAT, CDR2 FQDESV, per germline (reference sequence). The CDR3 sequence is CASSPGQTTNEKLFF. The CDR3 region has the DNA TGTGCCAGCAGCCCGGGACAGACAACTAATGAAAAACTGTTTTTT.

CDR3 coding DNA: TGTGCCAGCAGCTCGGGACGGAACACTGAAGCTTTCTTT. This codes for CASSSGRNTEAFF. This chain connects TRBV13 to TRBJ1-1; TRBD1 might be the D (5 bases). The CDR3 length is 13 residues. Trimming took off 4 bases at V and 1 base at J, with 7 bases between the two ends. Germline V gene data show CDR1 as PRHDT and CDR2 as FYEKMQ (reference sequence).

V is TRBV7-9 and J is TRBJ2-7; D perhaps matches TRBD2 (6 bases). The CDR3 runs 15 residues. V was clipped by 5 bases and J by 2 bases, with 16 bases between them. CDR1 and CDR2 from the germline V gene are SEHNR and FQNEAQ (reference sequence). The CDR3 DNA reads TGTGCCAGCAGCAGACTAGGGGTTTTGACCTACGAGCAGTACTTC. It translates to CASSRLGVLTYEQYF. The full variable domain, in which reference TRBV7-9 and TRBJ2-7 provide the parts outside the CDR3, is DTGVSQNPRHKITKRGQNVTFRCDPISEHNRLYWYRQTLGQGPEFLTYFQNEAQLEKSRLLSDRFSAERPKGSFSTLEIQRTEQGDSAMYLCASSRLGVLTYEQYFGPGTRLTVT.

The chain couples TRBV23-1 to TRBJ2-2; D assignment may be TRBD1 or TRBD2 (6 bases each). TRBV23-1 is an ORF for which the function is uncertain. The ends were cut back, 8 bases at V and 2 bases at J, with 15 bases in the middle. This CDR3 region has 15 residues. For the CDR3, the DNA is TGCGCCAGCCCCGCCACGGGGGCTAACACCGGGGAGCTGTTTTTT. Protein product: CASPATGANTGELFF.